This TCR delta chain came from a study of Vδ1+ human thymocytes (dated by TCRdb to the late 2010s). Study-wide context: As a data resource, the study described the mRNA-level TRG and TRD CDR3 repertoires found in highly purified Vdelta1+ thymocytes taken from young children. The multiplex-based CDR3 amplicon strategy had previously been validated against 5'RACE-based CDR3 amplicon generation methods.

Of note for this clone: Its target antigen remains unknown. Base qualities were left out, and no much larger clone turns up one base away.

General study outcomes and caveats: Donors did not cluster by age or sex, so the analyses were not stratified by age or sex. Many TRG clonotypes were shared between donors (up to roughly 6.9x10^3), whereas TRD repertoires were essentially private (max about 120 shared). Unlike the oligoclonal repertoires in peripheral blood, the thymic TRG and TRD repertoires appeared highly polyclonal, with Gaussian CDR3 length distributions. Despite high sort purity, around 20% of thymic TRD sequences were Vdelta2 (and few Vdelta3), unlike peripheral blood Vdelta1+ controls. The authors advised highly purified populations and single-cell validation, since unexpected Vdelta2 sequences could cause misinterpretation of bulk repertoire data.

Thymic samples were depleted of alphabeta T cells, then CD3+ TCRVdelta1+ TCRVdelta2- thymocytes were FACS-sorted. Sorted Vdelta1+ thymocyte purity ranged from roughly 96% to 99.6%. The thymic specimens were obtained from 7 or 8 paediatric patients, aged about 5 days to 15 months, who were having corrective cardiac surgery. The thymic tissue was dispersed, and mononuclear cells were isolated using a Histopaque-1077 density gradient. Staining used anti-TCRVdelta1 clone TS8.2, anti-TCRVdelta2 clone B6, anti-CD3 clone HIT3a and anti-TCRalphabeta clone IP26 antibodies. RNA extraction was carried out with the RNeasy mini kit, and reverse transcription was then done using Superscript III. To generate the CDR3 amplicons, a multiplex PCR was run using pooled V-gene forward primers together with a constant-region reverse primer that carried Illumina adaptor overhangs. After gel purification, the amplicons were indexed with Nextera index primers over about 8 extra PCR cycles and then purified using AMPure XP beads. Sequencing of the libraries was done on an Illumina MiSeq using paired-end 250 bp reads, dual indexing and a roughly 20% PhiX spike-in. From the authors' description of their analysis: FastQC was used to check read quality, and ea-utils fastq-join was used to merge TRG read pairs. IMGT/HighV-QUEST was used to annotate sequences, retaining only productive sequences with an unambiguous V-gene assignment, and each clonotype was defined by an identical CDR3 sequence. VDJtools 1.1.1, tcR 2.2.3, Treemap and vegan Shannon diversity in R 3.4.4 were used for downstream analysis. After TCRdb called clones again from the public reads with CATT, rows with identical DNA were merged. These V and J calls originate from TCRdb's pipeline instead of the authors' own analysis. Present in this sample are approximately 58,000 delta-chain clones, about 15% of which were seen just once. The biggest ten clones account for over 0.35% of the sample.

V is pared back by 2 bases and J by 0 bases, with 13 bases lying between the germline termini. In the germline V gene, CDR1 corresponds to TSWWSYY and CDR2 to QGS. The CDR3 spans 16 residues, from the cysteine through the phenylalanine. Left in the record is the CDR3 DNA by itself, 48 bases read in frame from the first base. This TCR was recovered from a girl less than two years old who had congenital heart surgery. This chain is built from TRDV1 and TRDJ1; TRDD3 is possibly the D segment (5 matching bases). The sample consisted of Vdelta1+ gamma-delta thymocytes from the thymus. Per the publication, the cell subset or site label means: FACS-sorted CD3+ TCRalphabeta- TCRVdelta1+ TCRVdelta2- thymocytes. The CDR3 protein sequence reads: CALGEIRDSYTDKLIF. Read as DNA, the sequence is TGTGCTCTTGGGGAAATACGGGATTCGTACACCGATAAACTCATCTTT.